A selection of T cell receptor beta chains follows, all from one sample in a study of blood T cell repertoires in COVID-19. Sequencing was performed with immunoSEQ multiplex PCR; in TCRdb, only in-frame clones are kept and a portion is missing. Of 360,000 or so clones listed, roughly 91% are singletons. Sequencing used PBMCs or T cells enriched from blood (not recorded which). These receptors were taken from a woman aged 25 to 39 who had recovered from COVID-19. CDR3s include the opening cysteine and the closing phenylalanine or tryptophan. D genes are given only for firm matches. Clone size is not always given. Where it is, it says once, few, many or a class for expanded clones.

clone_size,v_call,d_call,j_call,cdr3_nt,cdr3_aa
NA,TRBV3-1/TRBV3-2,TRBD2,TRBJ2-5,TGTGCCAGCAGCCAGTTCTTGGGGGGGTTCCTCCAAGAGACCCAGTACTTC,CASSQFLGGFLQETQYF
NA,TRBV19,TRBD1,TRBJ1-5,TGTGCCAGTAGTATAACCTCGACAGGGGACCTTTATAGCAATCAGCCCCAGCATTTT,CASSITSTGDLYSNQPQHF
NA,TRBV7-9,TRBD1,TRBJ1-1,TGTGCCAGCAGCAGCTTCCCCCCCCGGACAGGCATGAACACTGAAGCTTTCTTT,CASSSFPPRTGMNTEAFF
NA,TRBV7-9,NA,TRBJ2-1,TGTGCCAGCAGCTTGGGGGACTTACGGGGTTCCTACAATGAGCAGTTCTTC,CASSLGDLRGSYNEQFF
NA,TRBV18,TRBD2,TRBJ2-1,TGTGCCAGCTCACAGGGACTAGCCGAAATCTACAATGAGCAGTTCTTC,CASSQGLAEIYNEQFF
once,TRBV7-9,TRBD1,TRBJ2-1,TGTGCCAGCAGCCCCGGGACAGGGCGCCACAATGAGCAGTTCTTC,CASSPGTGRHNEQFF
NA,TRBV12-3/TRBV12-4,TRBD1,TRBJ1-1,TGTGCCAGCCGGGGCAGGGGGCGCGGAGAAGCTTTCTTT,CASRGRGRGEAFF
NA,TRBV4-2,TRBD1,TRBJ1-2,TGTGCCAGCAGCCAGGAATACAGGGGCGTAAACTATGGCTACACCTTC,CASSQEYRGVNYGYTF
NA,TRBV6-5,NA,TRBJ2-3,TGTGCCAGCAGTTACCCGACCGGACGGGGTTCGCAGTATTTT,CASSYPTGRGSQYF
NA,TRBV27,NA,TRBJ2-5,TGTGCCAGCAGTTGGCAGGGCCCAGAGACCCAGTACTTC,CASSWQGPETQYF
NA,TRBV20-1,NA,TRBJ2-3,TGCAGTGCTAGTCAGGGTTCTAGCACAGATACGCAGTATTTT,CSASQGSSTDTQYF
NA,TRBV10-3,NA,TRBJ2-7,TGTGCCATCAGTGACCCGATGGAGGGGTGGCGCCCACCCTACGAGCAGTACTTC,CAISDPMEGWRPPYEQYF
NA,TRBV27,NA,TRBJ2-1,TGTGCCAGCACGGGGGGCACAGACTCCTACAATGAGCAGTTCTTC,CASTGGTDSYNEQFF
NA,TRBV5-1,NA,TRBJ2-2,TGCGCCAGCAGCTTGAAGGGACATAGGAACACCGGGGAGCTGTTTTTT,CASSLKGHRNTGELFF
once,TRBV4-1,TRBD2,TRBJ2-1,TGCGCCAGCAGCCAAGATGAGGGGACTAGCGGGAGGGCCCGGGAGCAGTTCTTC,CASSQDEGTSGRAREQFF
NA,TRBV6-2/TRBV6-3,NA,TRBJ1-5,TGTGCCAGCAGTTACTCGACGGACTACAATCAGCCCCAGCATTTT,CASSYSTDYNQPQHF
NA,TRBV6-2/TRBV6-3,NA,TRBJ2-7,TGTGCCAGCAGTTACGAGCGCGGGAAGTCATACGAGCAGTACTTC,CASSYERGKSYEQYF
NA,TRBV7-3,TRBD1,TRBJ2-2,TGTGCCAGCAGCCAGACAGGGGTGTCCGGGGAGCTGTTTTTT,CASSQTGVSGELFF
NA,TRBV6-2/TRBV6-3,TRBD2,TRBJ2-7,TGTGCCAGCAGTTACTCGGTTGGAGCGGGAAGCCGGGGGGAGCAGTACTTC,CASSYSVGAGSRGEQYF
once,TRBV5-4,TRBD2,TRBJ2-7,TGTGCCAGCAGCACAGCTGCCATAGCGGGAGCCAACTACGAGCAGTACTTC,CASSTAAIAGANYEQYF
NA,TRBV5-4,TRBD2,TRBJ2-7,TGTGCCAGCAGCCCGCGGGGGGGAGAACTGTACGAGCAGTACTTC,CASSPRGGELYEQYF
NA,TRBV12-3/TRBV12-4,NA,TRBJ1-1,TGTGCCAGCAGTTTAGGGGAGGGAACTGAAGCTTTCTTT,CASSLGEGTEAFF
NA,TRBV10-1,NA,TRBJ2-1,TGCGCCAGCAGTGAGTCGACCGGGGAGCAGTTCTTC,CASSESTGEQFF
NA,TRBV3-1/TRBV3-2,NA,TRBJ1-5,TGTGCCAGCAGCCAGCAGACTGGTAGCAATCAGCCCCAGCATTTT,CASSQQTGSNQPQHF
few,TRBV6-5,TRBD1,TRBJ1-6,TGTGCCAGCAGTTACTCGGGGACAGGTACTTCACCCCTCCACTTT,CASSYSGTGTSPLHF
NA,TRBV28,NA,TRBJ1-2,TGTGCCAGCAGCCCGAGAAGAGATGGCTACACCTTC,CASSPRRDGYTF
NA,TRBV6-5,NA,TRBJ2-2,TGTGCCAGCAGGGCCGGGACCGGGGGCGGGGAGCTGTTTTTT,CASRAGTGGGELFF
NA,TRBV7-9,NA,TRBJ1-3,TGTGCCAGCCGGCAGGTGAACTCTGGAAACACCATATATTTT,CASRQVNSGNTIYF